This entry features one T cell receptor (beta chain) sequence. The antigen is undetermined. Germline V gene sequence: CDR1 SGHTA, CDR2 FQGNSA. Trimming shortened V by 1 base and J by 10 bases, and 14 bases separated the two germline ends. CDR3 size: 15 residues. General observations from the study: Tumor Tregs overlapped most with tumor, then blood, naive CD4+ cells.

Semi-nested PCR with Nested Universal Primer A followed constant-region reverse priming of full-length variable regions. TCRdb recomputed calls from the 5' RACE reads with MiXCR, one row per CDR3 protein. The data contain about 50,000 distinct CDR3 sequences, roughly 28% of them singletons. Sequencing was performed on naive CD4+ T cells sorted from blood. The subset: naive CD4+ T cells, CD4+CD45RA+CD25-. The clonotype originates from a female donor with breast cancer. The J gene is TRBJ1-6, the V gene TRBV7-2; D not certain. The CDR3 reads CASSLDATVGSPLHF. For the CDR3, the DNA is TGTGCCAGCAGCTTAGACGCCACGGTTGGATCACCCCTCCACTTT. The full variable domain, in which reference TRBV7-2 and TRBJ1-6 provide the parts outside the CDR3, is GAGVSQSPSNKVTEKGKDVELRCDPISGHTALYWYRQSLGQGLEFLIYFQGNSAPDKSGLPSDRFSAERTGGSVSTLTIQRTQQEDSAVYLCASSLDATVGSPLHFGNGTRLTVT.